Below are 13 T cell receptor beta chains sequenced from a single sample in a study of shared clonotypes between healthy human individuals. The table came from immunoSEQ multiplex PCR; TCRdb's copy has only in-frame clones and leaves some out. The table includes over a million clones, around 97% detected once. The sequencing sample was made of naive CD4+ T cells sorted from blood. The subset: CD45RA+ positively selected. These TCRs come from a man aged 30 to 45 in good health.

V is TRBV10-3 and J is TRBJ1-4, with 8 bases aligning to TRBD1. Germline trimming cut 3 bases from V and 8 bases from J; bases unmatched to any gene: 5. The germline gives CDR1 ENHRY, CDR2 SYGVKD. The CDR3 extends over 14 amino acids. The CDR3 coding sequence is TGTGCCATCAGTGAAGACAGGGGAGGGGAAAAACTGTTTTTT. Encoded protein: CAISEDRGGEKLFF.

The V call is TRBV6-1, the J call TRBJ2-5, with D possibly called TRBD1 or TRBD2 (6 bases each). The CDR3 is 15 residues long. V lost 0 bases and J lost 7, with 15 bases in between. Germline-derived CDR1 and CDR2 are MNHNS and SASEGT. CDR3 coding DNA: TGTGCCAGCAGTGAAGCGCGGGACACCCTGGGGACCCAGTACTTC. This translates into CASSEARDTLGTQYF.

The chain uses TRBV10-2 and TRBJ2-1; 9 bases are a match to TRBD2. The CDR3 has 16 amino acids. Germline loops: CDR1 WSHSY, CDR2 SAAADI. With V trimmed by 7 bases and J by 0 bases, 7 bases remained unmatched. The CDR3 DNA sequence: TGCGCCAGCATCCGGGGTAGCGGGGGCTCCTACAATGAGCAGTTCTTC. Translation gives CASIRGSGGSYNEQFF.

V gene TRBV18 combines with J gene TRBJ2-3; unclear D gene. From germline, CDR1 is KGHSH and CDR2 LQKENI. There are 16 residues in the CDR3. Trimming left V 0 bases short and J 2 bases short, with 12 bases between. The CDR3 DNA is TGTGCCAGCTCACCACCGCGAAAAATGAACACAGATACGCAGTATTTT. Amino acid sequence: CASSPPRKMNTDTQYF. The whole variable domain, filled in from reference TRBV18 and TRBJ2-3, reads NAGVMQNPRHLVRRRGQEARLRCSPMKGHSHVYWYRQLPEEGLKFMVYLQKENIIDESGMPKERFSAEFPKEGPSILRIQQVVRGDSAAYFCASSPPRKMNTDTQYFGPGTRLTVL.

This clone was recorded once. The V call is TRBV7-9, the J call TRBJ2-3, with unresolved D. The CDR3 has 15 residues. V was cut by 5 bases and J by 0 bases, with 12 bases left in between. Germline loops: CDR1 SEHNR, CDR2 FQNEAQ (reference sequence). CDR3 sequence reads: CASSGLIGSTDTQYF. In DNA, the CDR3 is TGTGCCAGCAGCGGGTTAATTGGAAGCACAGATACGCAGTATTTT.

V gene TRBV5-1 combines with J gene TRBJ1-1, with a weak D call TRBD1 (6 bases). Trimming cost V 1 base and J 0 bases, with 16 bases left between them. Germline CDR1 and CDR2: SGHRS and YFSETQ. The CDR3 runs 17 residues. In DNA form, the CDR3 reads TGCGCCAGCAGCTTGTTTCCAGAGGGGGTCATGAACACTGAAGCTTTCTTT. Translation gives CASSLFPEGVMNTEAFF.

This rearrangement joins TRBV6-6 to TRBJ2-7; 11 nucleotides agree with TRBD2. The length of the CDR3 is 15 residues. J was trimmed by 4 bases and V by 4 bases; bases with no gene match: 6. Germline CDR1 reads MNHNY; CDR2 reads SVGAGI (reference sequence). The DNA of the CDR3 is TGTGCCAGCAGTTTTCGACTAGCGGGAAGATACGAGCAGTACTTC. This encodes CASSFRLAGRYEQYF.

V and J are TRBV15 and TRBJ1-2; D is ambiguous. CDR3 length: 15 amino acids. Looked up from germline, CDR1 is LNHNV and CDR2 is YYDKDF (reference sequence). Between the trimmed V and J ends, which lost 3 bases and 2 bases, there was a span of 13 bases. CDR3 bases: TGTGCCACCAGCAGGAGTAGAGGAGAAAACTATGGCTACACCTTC. Residues: CATSRSRGENYGYTF.

The chain has TRBV5-1 and TRBJ2-6; D is unresolved. With 2 bases removed from V and 0 bases from J, the gap between germline ends came to 9 bases. The CDR3 runs to 16 residues. Germline V gene data show CDR1 as SGHRS and CDR2 as YFSETQ. In nucleotides, the CDR3 is TGCGCCAGCAGCTTTCGAGAAGGCTCTGGGGCCAACGTCCTGACTTTC. Residues: CASSFREGSGANVLTF.

The chain employs TRBV27 and TRBJ1-4, with no clear D. Germline assignment: CDR1 MNHEY and CDR2 SMNVEV (reference sequence). The CDR3 has 14 residues. V lost 4 bases, J lost 5 bases, and 11 bases lay in between. The CDR3 sequence: CASSYSASNEKLFF. Written as DNA, the CDR3 is TGTGCCAGCAGTTACAGTGCTTCCAATGAAAAACTGTTTTTT.

The rearrangement uses TRBV27 and TRBJ2-1; 12 nucleotides align to TRBD2. In germline, CDR1 is MNHEY, CDR2 SMNVEV (reference sequence). The CDR3 contains 15 residues. Unmatched junction bases numbered 5, after V lost 4 bases and J lost 7 bases. The CDR3 nucleotides are TGTGCCAGCAGTTCCCTAGCGGGAGGGTCGAATGAGCAGTTCTTC. Amino acids: CASSSLAGGSNEQFF.

The chain couples TRBV28 to TRBJ2-2; perhaps TRBD2 as D (6 bases). The germline V gene encodes CDR1 MDHEN and CDR2 SYDVKM. Deletions cut 8 bases from V and 7 bases from J, with 14 bases between. This CDR3 contains 13 residues. The CDR3 DNA sequence: TGTGCCAGCGCCGGGACTGTGGGCGGGGAGCTGTTTTTT. This codes for CASAGTVGGELFF.

The count of this clone is one. The rearrangement links TRBV29-1 to TRBJ2-3; D is undetermined. This CDR3 has 12 residues. Per the germline V gene, CDR1 is SQVTM and CDR2 is ANQGSEA. Deletions cut 4 bases from V and 2 bases from J, with 7 bases between. The CDR3 region has the DNA TGCAGCGTTGTACCTCCCACAGATACGCAGTATTTT. Protein: CSVVPPTDTQYF.